The source of this TCR beta chain is a study of T-cell reconstitution after alpha-beta-depleted transplantation in children. Study observations and caveats: Alpha-beta T cells about two months after transplant reportedly derived from several hundred expanded graft clones. The origin of high day-60 TCRbeta diversity in some patients lay in surviving recipient T cells and thymic progenitors. T-cell counts and diversity at one year following transplant were attributed mainly to newly produced T cells.

This clonotype was seen a few times. Its cognate antigen is unknown. The length of the CDR3 is 16 residues. CDR1 and CDR2 (germline): KGHDR, SFDVKD. After removal of 3 bases from V and 0 bases from J, the junction contained 2 bases not matched to a gene. The TCRbeta library incorporated unique molecular identifiers. Via MiXCR, TCRdb re-called the PCR reads, giving one row per CDR3 protein. The sample consists of hundreds of thousands of distinct CDR3 sequences, 13% of them appearing once. The J gene is TRBJ2-2, the V gene TRBV24-1; 8 bases line up with TRBD1. This receptor was taken from a male patient between 5 and 17 years old who had a stem cell transplant for acute myeloid leukemia, so the T cells may come from the graft donor. The sample was PBMCs, mostly from graft donor cells, taken 360 days after TCRalphabeta/CD19-depleted stem cell transplant. CDR3 region: CATSDPGGSNTGELFF. CDR3 DNA sequence: TGTGCCACCAGTGATCCAGGGGGCTCGAACACCGGGGAGCTGTTTTTT.